The clone carrying this T cell receptor beta chain was seen more than once but under ten times. The data were taken from a study of blood T cells in healthy people across ages. Sample-barcoded 5' priming and a J-beta primer mix drove a second PCR of 7 to 11 cycles. One entry per CDR3 protein, called by TCRdb with MiXCR from the 5' RACE reads. The sample has about 1.6 million distinct CDR3 sequences, 30% to 40% seen once; the top ten hold about 11%. The ends were cut back, 3 bases at V and 6 bases at J, with 9 bases in the middle. This CDR3 contains 13 residues. CDR1 is MNHEY and CDR2 is SMNVEV in the germline V gene (reference sequence).

The sample taken for sequencing was blood. V usage is TRBV27 and J usage is TRBJ2-1, with unresolved D. The TCR sequence derives from a woman in her twenties or thirties in good health. The CDR3 DNA reads as TGTGCCAGCAGTTTGGACCGACGCAATGAGCAGTTCTTC. Amino acids: CASSLDRRNEQFF.